This T cell receptor beta chain was captured in a study of cytomegalovirus exposure and HLA in healthy donors. Study in general: The Caucasian-associated ancestry cluster held 65% to 85% of approximately 400 genotyped donors.

Study results and caveats: The study dropped some indistinguishable V segments, TRBV6-2 and TRBV6-3 among them. Another analysis was done later, and it associated fewer than 20,000 TCR beta sequences with HLA alleles at 0.05 false discovery rate. TCR beta sequences reportedly predicted most subjects' HLA-A and HLA-B alleles accurately.

V shed 0 bases and J 0 bases; nucleotides not matched to a gene: 3. In germline, CDR1 is SGHDT, CDR2 YYEEEE. The CDR3 runs 16 residues. The study ran its PCR with 60 Vbeta and 13 Jbeta primers. Profiled with immunoSEQ multiplex PCR; TCRdb holds only in-frame clones, not every one. The repertoire holds about 120,000 clones, with 65% to 80% as singletons. Note on this clone: What it binds is unknown.

The sequence was obtained from a female donor in good health and CMV-seronegative. The chain joins TRBV5-6 to TRBJ1-3; TRBD1 matches at 7 bases. The sequenced sample consisted of PBMCs. CDR3 region: CASSLEGAHSGNTIYF. The CDR3 DNA sequence: TGTGCCAGCAGCTTGGAGGGGGCCCACTCTGGAAACACCATATATTTT. The full variable domain, rest sourced from reference TRBV5-6 and TRBJ1-3, is DAGVTQSPTHLIKTRGQQVTLRCSPKSGHDTVSWYQQALGQGPQFIFQYYEEEERQRGNFPDRFSGHQFPNYSSELNVNALLLGDSALYLCASSLEGAHSGNTIYFGEGSWLTVV.